This T cell receptor beta chain was captured in a study of blood T cell repertoires in COVID-19. The method was immunoSEQ multiplex PCR; TCRdb's version includes in-frame clones alone and lacks a portion of them. The data contain approximately 300,000 clones, about 89% of them seen just once; the ten biggest clones take up about 0.8%. What was sequenced was peripheral blood. This sequence originates from a man aged 25-40 years with acute or convalescent COVID-19.

The CDR3 loop is CASSPGGTGGTEAFF. The CDR3 bases are TGTGCCAGTAGTCCCGGGGGTACCGGGGGCACTGAAGCTTTCTTT. V and J are TRBV19 and TRBJ1-1, with a possible D match to TRBD1 (5 bases). V shed 5 bases and J shed 4 bases, with 17 bases lying between them. CDR1 and CDR2 (germline): LNHDA, SQIVND (reference sequence). The CDR3 sequence is 15 residues long.